The rows below give T cell receptor beta chains drawn from one sample of a study of vaccination effects on CD4 cells after COVID-19. Clones were read by immunoSEQ multiplex PCR, and TCRdb kept only the in-frame ones, dropping some. This sample carries approximately 76,000 clones, 60% to 85% of them seen once, and the ten largest clones take about 10%. No antigens are known for them. Sequences were derived from CD4+ T cells from PBMCs cultured with SARS-CoV-2 spike peptides, sampled before COVID-19 vaccination. The receptor set was obtained from a human donor who received a COVID-19 vaccine. CDR3s include the opening cysteine and the closing phenylalanine or tryptophan. Fields, in order: V gene, D gene, J gene, clone size, CDR3 protein, CDR3 DNA. D genes are given only for firm matches. Size tells how often a clone was seen (once, few, many) or the class of an expanded clone, and some rows leave it out.

TRBV10-3	TRBD2	TRBJ2-5	-	CAISAAGGETQYF	TGTGCCATCAGTGCGGCGGGGGGAGAGACCCAGTACTTC
TRBV24-1	-	TRBJ2-2	-	CATSDVGGANTGELFF	TGTGCCACCAGTGATGTAGGAGGGGCTAACACCGGGGAGCTGTTTTTT
TRBV9	-	TRBJ1-1	-	CASSVAENTEAFF	TGTGCCAGCAGCGTAGCGGAGAACACTGAAGCTTTCTTT
TRBV6-1	-	TRBJ1-2	-	CASSEGIANYGYTF	TGTGCCAGCAGTGAAGGGATCGCTAACTATGGCTACACCTTC
TRBV5-4	TRBD1	TRBJ1-2	-	CASSTLRQGLSYGYTF	TGTGCCAGCAGCACTCTAAGACAGGGCCTTAGCTATGGCTACACCTTC
TRBV6-5	TRBD1	TRBJ1-5	-	CASSTGGRGNQPQHF	TGTGCCAGCAGTACAGGGGGCCGAGGCAATCAGCCCCAGCATTTT
TRBV19	TRBD1	TRBJ2-5	-	CASSTWGDREGRTSETQYF	TGTGCCAGTAGCACTTGGGGGGACAGGGAGGGAAGAACTTCAGAGACCCAGTACTTC
TRBV6-5	TRBD1	TRBJ2-5	-	CASSYLGQGPQETQYF	TGTGCCAGCAGTTACTTGGGACAGGGGCCCCAAGAGACCCAGTACTTC
TRBV6-1	TRBD1	TRBJ2-2	once	CASSVDPGQGYTGELFF	TGTGCCAGCAGTGTCGATCCGGGACAGGGTTACACCGGGGAGCTGTTTTTT
TRBV4-1	-	TRBJ2-3	-	CASSQDTDTQYF	TGCGCCAGCAGCCAAGATACCGATACGCAGTATTTT
TRBV2	-	TRBJ2-4	-	CASSKETGNIAKNIQYF	TGTGCCAGCAGTAAAGAGACAGGAAATATAGCCAAAAACATTCAGTACTTC
TRBV9	-	TRBJ1-4	-	CASSLSPGSAEKLFF	TGTGCCAGCAGCCTCAGTCCGGGCTCCGCTGAAAAACTGTTTTTT
TRBV6-2/TRBV6-3	-	TRBJ2-2	-	CASSWNRVTGELFF	TGTGCCAGCAGTTGGAACAGGGTCACCGGGGAGCTGTTTTTT
TRBV6-5	TRBD1	TRBJ1-1	-	CASSGQGARNTEAFF	TGTGCCAGCAGCGGACAGGGCGCGAGGAACACTGAAGCTTTCTTT
TRBV5-1	-	TRBJ1-3	-	CASSLDGDGNTIYF	TGCGCCAGCAGCTTGGATGGTGATGGAAACACCATATATTTT
TRBV2	-	TRBJ1-5	few	CASSEKALINQPQHF	TGTGCCAGCAGTGAGAAGGCTCTCATCAATCAGCCCCAGCATTTT
TRBV7-2	-	TRBJ2-5	-	CASSLGRGGQETQYF	TGTGCCAGCAGCTTAGGGAGAGGAGGACAAGAGACCCAGTACTTC
TRBV19	-	TRBJ2-3	once	CASSDFAVTDTQYF	TGTGCCAGTAGTGACTTTGCGGTAACAGATACGCAGTATTTT
TRBV5-1	-	TRBJ1-1	-	CASSVLQGPDTEAFF	TGCGCCAGCAGCGTCCTCCAGGGGCCGGACACTGAAGCTTTCTTT
TRBV2	-	TRBJ1-2	-	CASTKGLAESNYGYTF	TGTGCCAGCACCAAGGGGTTGGCAGAATCTAACTATGGCTACACCTTC